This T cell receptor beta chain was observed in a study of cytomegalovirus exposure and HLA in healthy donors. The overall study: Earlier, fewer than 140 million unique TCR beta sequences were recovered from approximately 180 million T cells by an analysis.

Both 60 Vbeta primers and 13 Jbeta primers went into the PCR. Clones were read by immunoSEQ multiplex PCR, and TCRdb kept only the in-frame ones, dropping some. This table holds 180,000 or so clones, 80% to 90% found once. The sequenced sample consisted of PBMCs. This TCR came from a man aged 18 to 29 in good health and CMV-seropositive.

The CDR3 DNA sequence: TGTGCCAGCAGCTTAGGAGATCCCCCCGGAGGTGGCTACACCTTC. Protein sequence: CASSLGDPPGGGYTF. The chain couples TRBV7-9 to TRBJ1-2; D is uncertain. Germline-derived CDR1 and CDR2 are SEHNR and FQNEAQ (reference sequence). The CDR3 length is 15 residues. Trimming removed 1 base at V and 7 bases at J, with 16 bases between.